This T cell receptor (beta chain) came from a study of shared clonotypes between healthy human individuals. General study findings and limits: Naive CD4 clonotypes overlapped across a handful of donors at approximately 5.3%. Relative to clonotypes present in all four donors, those not shared had lower generation probabilities.

To note about this clone: The antigen is not known.

Germline CDR1 reads MDHEN; CDR2 reads SYDVKM. The CDR3 totals 17 residues. V lost 6 bases to trimming and J lost 4 bases; unmatched junction nucleotides: 10. Naive CD8 cells lacked CD45RO, underwent positive selection for CCR7 and left out terminally differentiated effector memory CD45RA+ cells. The donor cohort consisted entirely of Caucasian adults residing in Nashville, Tennessee. Several immunoSEQ 96-well plates shared each subset's DNA, each plate a replicate. Assay used: immunoSEQ multiplex PCR; TCRdb lists only in-frame clones, some missing. The table shows about 2.1 million clones, with over 85% occurring only once.

This TCR was sampled from a man in his late teens or twenties in good health. Some clones in this sample may be carry-over from other donors' samples. The chain has TRBV28 and TRBJ2-3, with 13 bases identical to TRBD2. The sequenced material came from naive CD8+ T cells from PBMCs. The CDR3 region is CASSLLPTSGRADTQYF. The CDR3 coding sequence is TGTGCCAGCAGCCTTTTACCTACTAGCGGGAGGGCAGATACGCAGTATTTT.